These T cell receptor beta chains were read from a single sample in a study of beta chain features in type 1 diabetes. Sequencing used immunoSEQ multiplex PCR; TCRdb keeps in-frame clones, though not all of them. Of 230,000 or so clones in the sample, 16% were seen once. Sequenced material: naive CD4+ T cells from blood. The receptors shown here come from a young man with type 1 diabetes. Each CDR3 is given with its conserved first and last residue. The size field is filled for only some rows; it gives once, few, many or a size class.

>-|TRBJ2-1|TRBV5-1
CASSFVGLSYNEQFF
>-|TRBJ1-2|TRBV27
CASSLHRSNYGYTF
>few|TRBJ2-1|TRBV30
CAWSVRWDEQFF
>-|TRBJ1-6|TRBV5-1
CASSLSGPEVPLHF
>few|TRBJ2-3|TRBV29-1
CSVGTPGPGTDTQYF
>-|TRBJ1-1|TRBV30
CAWSVLDRKGTEAFF
>-|TRBJ2-3|TRBV10-3
CAIEQGAGDTQYF
>-|TRBJ2-5|TRBV7-9
CASSLKGVETQYF
>-|TRBJ1-2|TRBV29-1
CSVDRWGSNYGYTF
>-|TRBJ2-6|TRBV19
CASSIEGAGANVLTF
>-|TRBJ2-1|TRBV9
CASSVGSPLGNEQFF
>few|TRBJ2-1|TRBV29-1
CSRTSESNEQFF
>few|TRBJ1-5|TRBV30
CAWSVIGTGGQPQHF
>-|TRBJ2-1|TRBV2
CASTLGPTDNEQFF
>few|TRBJ2-1|TRBV9
CASSVGSRTSNEQFF
>few|TRBJ2-1|TRBV4-3
CASSQALAAISYNEQFF
>few|TRBJ2-7|TRBV14
CASSPAYEQYF
>-|TRBJ2-2|TRBV7-7
CASSLDGGELFF
>-|TRBJ2-1|TRBV4-1
CASSQVTGSRPGEQFF
>few|TRBJ2-7|TRBV7-2
CASSKPPGIALPNEQYF
>-|TRBJ2-7|TRBV20-1
CSAMNPYEQYF
>few|TRBJ1-4|TRBV30
CAWSVGPANEKLFF